Below are 30 T cell receptor beta chains sequenced from a single sample in a study of regulatory T cells in long-lasting Graves disease. Documented time point: persistent/refractory GD, antithyroid drugs over 5 years with positive TRAb. Scientists built the TCR library using RNA that was extracted from PBMCs. Building of the TCR beta libraries involved iRepertoire HTBI primers and Arm-PCR of CDR3 regions. A single record per CDR3 protein comes from TCRdb applying MiXCR to the multiplex PCR reads. The table has 400,000 to 450,000 distinct CDR3 sequences, 20% to 30% seen once; the top ten hold approximately 26%. The sample consisted of peripheral blood mononuclear cells (PBMCs), taken when the disease was refractory, from a patient treated with antithyroid drugs. Receptors were obtained from a female donor with Graves disease.

This clonotype was detected ten times or more. This chain joins TRBV2 and TRBJ1-1; D might be TRBD1 (5 bases). Looked up from germline, CDR1 is SNHLY and CDR2 is FYNNEI. The CDR3 covers 15 residues. V lost 7 bases and J lost 5, with 20 bases in between. This CDR3 is CASKGLEDTRTEAFF. The CDR3 DNA follows: TGTGCCAGCAAGGGCCTGGAGGACACCAGGACTGAAGCTTTCTTT.

This clonotype was seen a handful of times. The chain carries TRBV5-1 and TRBJ2-2, with 9 bases lining up with TRBD1. Trimming cost V 4 bases and J 1 base; bases outside gene matches: 5. The CDR3 extends over 16 amino acids. Germline loops: CDR1 SGHRS, CDR2 YFSETQ. The CDR3 spells CASSLGTGQNTGELFF. CDR3 DNA sequence: TGCGCCAGCAGCCTAGGGACAGGGCAGAACACCGGGGAGCTGTTTTTT.

The rearrangement uses TRBV28 and TRBJ2-7; 12 bases are a match to TRBD1. Germline CDR1 MDHEN, CDR2 SYDVKM. There are 15 residues in the CDR3. V gave up 5 bases and J gave up 3 bases; unmatched junction bases: 5. CDR3: CASSRDRGRGYEQYF. CDR3 nucleotides: TGTGCCAGCAGTCGGGACAGGGGGCGCGGCTACGAGCAGTACTTC.

This sequence joins TRBV24-1 and TRBJ2-5; the D is unclear. With 2 bases removed from V and 0 bases from J, the gap between germline ends came to 3 bases. The CDR3 spans 13 residues. Germline V gene lookup returns CDR1 KGHDR and CDR2 SFDVKD. CDR3 in DNA: TGTGCCACCAGTGATTCCAACCAAGAGACCCAGTACTTC. This gives the protein CATSDSNQETQYF.

The chain is built from TRBV2 and TRBJ2-1; 9 nucleotides align to TRBD2. CDR3 length equals 14 residues. V gave up 8 bases and J gave up 3 bases; unmatched junction bases: 5. Germline lookup yields CDR1 SNHLY and CDR2 FYNNEI. The CDR3 DNA reads TGTGCCAGCTTCAGCGGGAGGATCTACAATGAGCAGTTCTTC. This encodes CASFSGRIYNEQFF.

This clonotype turned up a few times. The chain uses TRBV6-1 and TRBJ2-4, with TRBD2 as a possible D gene (5 bases). CDR3 size: 13 residues. The germline CDR1 and CDR2 sequences are MNHNS and SASEGT. V was cut by 6 bases and J by 6 bases, with 12 bases left in between. CDR3 protein: CASRPGGGNIQYF. CDR3 in DNA: TGTGCCAGCAGGCCCGGAGGCGGAAACATTCAGTACTTC.

Remarks on this clonotype: A much bigger clone sits one base away, suggesting this may be a read error. The gene calls are TRBV2 and TRBJ2-5, with D hard to call. Trimming shortened V by 8 bases and J by 7 bases, and 11 bases separated the two germline ends. CDR1 is SNHLY and CDR2 is FYNNEI in the germline V gene. The CDR3 is 11 amino acids. The CDR3 region is CASEESGTQYF. CDR3 DNA sequence: TGTGCCAGCGAGGAGAGTGGGACCCAGTACTTC.

This clonotype was seen ten or more times. The chain carries TRBV28 and TRBJ2-5; unclear D gene. Germline V gene sequence: CDR1 MDHEN, CDR2 SYDVKM. The ends were cut back, 6 bases at V and 3 bases at J, with 14 bases in the middle. This CDR3 has 14 amino acids. CDR3 residues: CASSPTSGKETQYF. The CDR3 nucleotides are TGTGCCAGCAGCCCTACGAGTGGGAAAGAGACCCAGTACTTC.

The CDR3 is CSVELALPLGYTF. The CDR3 DNA reads TGCAGCGTTGAACTCGCACTGCCTTTGGGCTACACCTTC. The J gene is TRBJ1-2, the V gene TRBV29-1; D is undetermined. This CDR3 is built from 13 residues. Germline V gene data show CDR1 as SQVTM and CDR2 as ANQGSEA. Trimming shortened V by 2 bases and J by 8 bases, and 15 bases separated the two germline ends.

This clonotype occurred a few times. V gene TRBV9 combines with J gene TRBJ2-5, with 7 nucleotides matching TRBD2. Germline V lookup: CDR1 SGDLS, CDR2 YYNGEE. The CDR3 has 15 residues. The V gene end was trimmed by 0 bases and the J gene end by 3 bases; junction bases not matched to a gene: 5. This CDR3 is CASSVGLAAKETQYF. Written as DNA, the CDR3 is TGTGCCAGCAGCGTAGGGCTAGCGGCAAAAGAGACCCAGTACTTC.

This clonotype turned up a few times. The rearrangement joins TRBV12-3 or TRBV12-4 to TRBJ1-4; TRBD1 matches 8 bases. The V segment lost 5 bases and the J segment 4 bases; nucleotides outside the gene matches: 6. The CDR3 runs to 15 residues. The CDR3 reads CASSPQGQVNEKLFF. For the CDR3, the DNA is TGTGCCAGCAGTCCCCAGGGACAGGTTAATGAAAAACTGTTTTTT.

CDR3 nucleotides: TGTGCCAGCAGCGTAGGACGGCCGAACACTGAAGCTTTCTTT. The encoded protein is CASSVGRPNTEAFF. The rearrangement uses TRBV9 and TRBJ1-1; D call uncertain. CDR1 and CDR2 (germline): SGDLS, YYNGEE. The CDR3 runs to 14 residues. Trimming left V 0 bases short and J 1 base short, with 7 bases between.

This chain uses TRBV10-3 with TRBJ2-7, with D perhaps matching TRBD2 (6 bases). The germline V gene encodes CDR1 ENHRY and CDR2 SYGVKD. CDR3 size: 13 residues. V dropped 8 bases and J dropped 7 bases, with 18 bases sitting between them. CDR3 bases: TGTGCCATCGGAGGGGATTTTTTGGGGGAGCAGTACTTC. As protein: CAIGGDFLGEQYF.

The J gene is TRBJ2-7, the V gene TRBV2; D is undetermined. V was trimmed by 5 bases and J by 2 bases, leaving 10 bases between them. Per germline, CDR1 SNHLY and CDR2 FYNNEI. CDR3 length: 13 residues. CDR3: CASSRYSAYEQYF. CDR3 coding DNA: TGTGCCAGCAGTAGGTACTCCGCCTACGAGCAGTACTTC. Variable domain in full (rest from reference TRBV2 and TRBJ2-7): EPEVTQTPSHQVTQMGQEVILRCVPISNHLYFYWYRQILGQKVEFLVSFYNNEISEKSEIFDDQFSVERPDGSNFTLKIRSTKLEDSAMYFCASSRYSAYEQYFGPGTRLTVT.

This clonotype was recorded at least ten times. The chain links TRBV11-2 to TRBJ1-1; D may be TRBD1 (6 bases). The germline gives CDR1 SGHAT, CDR2 FQNNGV. Trimming pared 1 base from V and 1 base from J, leaving 10 bases between. The CDR3 has 15 residues. CDR3 DNA: TGTGCCAGCAGCTTAGGCCTCAGGGGGAACACTGAAGCTTTCTTT. Amino acids: CASSLGLRGNTEAFF.

The V and J genes are TRBV28 and TRBJ2-3; 11 nucleotides line up with TRBD2. The germline V gene encodes CDR1 MDHEN and CDR2 SYDVKM. This CDR3 region has 13 residues. With V trimmed by 7 bases and J by 5 bases, 2 bases remained unmatched. CDR3 coding DNA: TGTGCCAGCAAGACTAGCGGGAAAGATACGCAGTATTTT. This translates into CASKTSGKDTQYF.

This clonotype came up many times. This chain joins TRBV30 and TRBJ1-4; D is ambiguous. The germline CDR1 and CDR2 sequences are GTSNPN and SVGIG (reference sequence). V dropped 2 bases and J dropped 1 base, with 11 bases sitting between them. CDR3 length: 15 amino acids. Here the CDR3 reads CAWSKSGLTNEKLFF. CDR3 DNA: TGTGCCTGGAGTAAATCAGGTCTAACTAATGAAAAACTGTTTTTT.

This clonotype was observed a single time. A read error may explain this, as a much larger clone is one base away. The rearrangement links TRBV3-1 to TRBJ1-1; D uncertain. The CDR3 consists of 14 residues. V lost 1 base, J lost 6 bases, and 12 bases lay in between. Germline-derived CDR1 and CDR2 are LGHDT and YNNKEL (reference sequence). CDR3 nucleotides: TGTGCCAGCAGCCAAGTGATGTGGGGTGCTGAAGCTTTCTTT. This translates into CASSQVMWGAEAFF.

This clonotype was seen repeatedly, ten times or more. The chain carries TRBV6-4 and TRBJ1-2; the D gene is possibly TRBD1 (6 bases). Trimming removed 3 bases from V and 6 bases from J, with 14 bases in between. The CDR3 is 14 residues long. The germline V gene has CDR1 MRHNA and CDR2 SNTAGT. The CDR3 DNA is TGTGCCAGCAGTGAACAACAGGGACCTAATGGCTACACCTTC. Its protein product is CASSEQQGPNGYTF.

This clonotype was detected many times. The chain joins TRBV15 to TRBJ1-1; D call uncertain. Germline CDR1 and CDR2: LNHNV and YYDKDF (reference sequence). CDR3 size: 15 residues. Trimming cost V 5 bases and J 1 base, with 14 bases left between them. The CDR3 loop reads CATSPRSARNTEAFF. CDR3 DNA sequence: TGTGCCACCAGCCCCCGATCTGCACGGAACACTGAAGCTTTCTTT.

In this sample, this clonotype turned up many times. J is TRBJ2-7 and V is TRBV7-2; D call uncertain. There are 15 residues in the CDR3. The germline V gene encodes CDR1 SGHTA and CDR2 FQGNSA. V was trimmed by 5 bases and J by 6 bases, leaving 20 bases between them. The CDR3 DNA reads TGTGCCAGCAGCCCTAAGAAGGGATGGGGTGGCGAGCAGTACTTC. The encoded protein is CASSPKKGWGGEQYF.

This clonotype was counted only a few times. The V gene is TRBV7-2, the J gene TRBJ1-2; no firm D call. The V and J ends lost 0 bases and 4 bases respectively, with 0 bases between them. The germline gives CDR1 SGHTA, CDR2 FQGNSA. The CDR3 runs to 11 residues. The DNA for the CDR3 is TGTGCCAGCAGCTTAGCCTATGGCTACACCTTC. Its protein product is CASSLAYGYTF. The complete variable domain, with remaining parts taken from reference TRBV7-2 and TRBJ1-2, reads GAGVSQSPSNKVTEKGKDVELRCDPISGHTALYWYRQSLGQGLEFLIYFQGNSAPDKSGLPSDRFSAERTGGSVSTLTIQRTQQEDSAVYLCASSLAYGYTFGSGTRLTVV.

This clonotype was picked up many times. This chain connects TRBV2 to TRBJ1-2, with D perhaps matching TRBD1 (6 bases). This CDR3 spans 14 amino acids. CDR1 and CDR2 (germline): SNHLY, FYNNEI. Trimming pared 8 bases from V and 4 bases from J, leaving 17 bases between. The CDR3 nucleotides are TGTGCCAGCTCAATAGAACAGGGTGGCTATGGCTACACCTTC. As protein: CASSIEQGGYGYTF.

This clonotype showed up just a few times. The chain has TRBV20-1 and TRBJ2-6; TRBD1 is a possible D gene (5 bases). Germline-derived CDR1 and CDR2 are DFQATT and SNEGSKA (reference sequence). The CDR3 contains 16 residues. Trimming removed 6 bases from V and 0 bases from J, with 15 bases in between. CDR3 nucleotides: TGCAGTGCCAGGCCCAGGGCGCGCTCTGGGGCCAACGTCCTGACTTTC. Amino acid sequence: CSARPRARSGANVLTF.

This clonotype showed up many times. The V gene is TRBV6-5, the J gene TRBJ2-7; 14 positions match TRBD2. J gave up 6 bases and V 2 bases, and 6 bases lay outside the gene matches. The CDR3 covers 16 residues. From germline, CDR1 is MNHEY and CDR2 SVGAGI. CDR3 bases: TGTGCCAGCAGTTACCGGACTAGCGGGAGGACCGGCGAGCAGTACTTC. It is translated as CASSYRTSGRTGEQYF.

V gene TRBV6-5 combines with J gene TRBJ1-1, with TRBD1 matching 8 bases. V lost 0 bases, J lost 0 bases, and 12 bases stayed unmatched. This CDR3 comprises 19 residues. In germline, CDR1 is MNHEY, CDR2 SVGAGI. The CDR3 sequence is CASSYSSGQEVLMNTEAFF. CDR3 bases: TGTGCCAGCAGTTACTCTTCGGGACAGGAGGTCCTGATGAACACTGAAGCTTTCTTT.

The table lists this clonotype with many counts. The chain has TRBV20-1 and TRBJ2-5, with 9 bases matching TRBD2. This CDR3 is 14 amino acids long. Germline trimming cut 8 bases from V and 5 bases from J; bases unmatched to any gene: 12. Germline V gene sequence: CDR1 DFQATT, CDR2 SNEGSKA (reference sequence). CDR3 residues: CSLPGTSSHETQYF. DNA of the CDR3: TGCAGTCTGCCCGGGACTAGCTCGCACGAGACCCAGTACTTC.

The rearrangement links TRBV20-1 to TRBJ1-1; D might be TRBD1 (5 bases). Germline-derived CDR1 and CDR2 are DFQATT and SNEGSKA (reference sequence). The V gene lost 0 bases and the J gene lost 2 bases, with 13 bases spanning the gap. The CDR3 spans 15 residues. DNA of the CDR3: TGCAGTGCTAGAGATCCCGGGGACTTCAACACTGAAGCTTTCTTT. It encodes CSARDPGDFNTEAFF.

As regards this clonotype: A read error may account for a junction end that differs from germline. The chain has TRBV20-1 and TRBJ1-1; 10 bases map to TRBD1. This CDR3 region has 16 residues. Germline assignment: CDR1 DFQATT and CDR2 SNEGSKA (reference sequence). CDR3 residues: CSARPGTGVMNTVAFF. In DNA, the CDR3 is TGCAGTGCTAGACCTGGGACAGGGGTGATGAACACTGTAGCTTTCTTT.

There are a few counts of this clonotype. The CDR3 DNA follows: TGTGCCAGCAGCCGGACGTCTGGAGGCGCCTACAATGAGCAGTTCTTC. Translated: CASSRTSGGAYNEQFF. The chain couples TRBV28 to TRBJ2-1; possibly TRBD2 for D (5 bases). CDR3 length: 16 residues. V shed 6 bases and J shed 2 bases, with 17 bases lying between them. Germline V gene data show CDR1 as MDHEN and CDR2 as SYDVKM.